The clone carrying this TCR beta chain has more than one count but fewer than ten. Antigen specificity is unknown. Alongside a J-beta primer mix, a sample-barcoded 5' primer served in a second PCR lasting roughly 7 to 12 cycles. Using its own MiXCR run on the 5' RACE reads, TCRdb lists one record per CDR3 protein. The data contain roughly 700,000 distinct CDR3 sequences, around a quarter of them singletons. The data stem from a study of blood T cells in healthy people across ages. The draw of peripheral blood yielded around 9.6 milliliters from each donor. The V and J ends lost 4 bases and 7 bases, in that order; junction bases with no gene match: 7. In germline, CDR1 is SGHRS, CDR2 YFSETQ. The CDR3 is made up of 14 amino acids. General study findings and limits: Aged donors had fewer naive CD4+ cells and lower diversity than long-lived donors.

These records were also assigned to another study, of T cells of mothers and their children. That investigation notes: Sample barcodes plus 2-4 random nucleotides came from the M1S primer. Mother-child pairs who were related displayed a slightly higher overlap than unrelated pairs, a difference that was non-significant.

This TCR derives from a boy aged 5-17 years in good health. This chain connects TRBV5-1 to TRBJ2-4; 8 bases agree with TRBD1. The material sequenced was blood. The CDR3 protein is CASSVRQGMNIQYF. The DNA for the CDR3 is TGCGCCAGCAGCGTAAGACAGGGGATGAACATTCAGTACTTC.